The 29 T cell receptor beta chains below come from one sample, sequenced in a study of T cell changes during pregnancy in multiple sclerosis. The method was immunoSEQ multiplex PCR; TCRdb's version includes in-frame clones alone and lacks a portion of them. The table shows 73,000 or so clones, with approximately 87% occurring only once. The specimen comprised peripheral blood, sampled after pregnancy. These TCRs come from a female donor in good health, enrolled as a control in a pregnancy study.

The V and J genes are TRBV11-3 and TRBJ2-5; no reliable D call. The CDR3 consists of 13 residues. The V end lost 8 bases, the J end lost 3 bases, and 13 bases lay between the germline ends. Germline CDR1 is SGHNT and CDR2 is YENEEA. In DNA, the CDR3 is TGTGCCAGCCCGGAGCTGGTCGAAGAGACCCAGTACTTC. Its protein is CASPELVEETQYF.

CDR3 nucleotide sequence: TGCGCCAGCAGTGAGACAGTAAACACCGGGGAGCTGTTTTTT. Its protein product is CASSETVNTGELFF. The genes are TRBV10-1 and TRBJ2-2; no clear D gene. The CDR3 runs to 14 residues. The germline CDR1 and CDR2 sequences are WNHNN and SYGVQD (reference sequence). V lost 2 bases and J 2 bases, leaving 6 bases between the germline ends.

J is TRBJ2-7 and V is TRBV27; possible D gene TRBD2, 7 bases. The CDR3 consists of 13 residues. Germline CDR1 and CDR2: MNHEY and SMNVEV (reference sequence). Trimming shortened V by 6 bases and J by 4 bases, and 13 bases separated the two germline ends. The CDR3 sequence is CASRRGPEYEQYF. The CDR3 region has the DNA TGTGCCAGCAGGCGGGGGCCGGAATACGAGCAGTACTTC.

The chain links TRBV5-4 to TRBJ1-3; possible D gene TRBD1, 5 bases. The V gene lost 0 bases and the J gene lost 0 bases, with 13 bases spanning the gap. CDR1 and CDR2 (germline): SGHNT, YYREEE (reference sequence). The CDR3 covers 17 residues. DNA of the CDR3: TGTGCCAGCAGCTTGGTAGGGGCCGCGTACTCTGGAAACACCATATATTTT. Its protein product is CASSLVGAAYSGNTIYF.

The chain joins TRBV7-8 to TRBJ1-5, with 9 bases fitting TRBD1. Germline CDR1 SGHVS, CDR2 FQNEAQ. The CDR3 totals 15 residues. Losses at the gene ends were 4 bases for V and 3 bases for J; bases not matched to a gene: 4. Here the CDR3 DNA reads TGTGCCAGCAGCTCTGGACAGGGGCCCAATCAGCCCCAGCATTTT. Translating gives CASSSGQGPNQPQHF. The full variable domain, rest sourced from reference TRBV7-8 and TRBJ1-5, is GAGVSQSPRYKVAKRGQDVALRCDPISGHVSLFWYQQALGQGPEFLTYFQNEAQLDKSGLPSDRFFAERPEGSVSTLKIQRTQQEDSAVYLCASSSGQGPNQPQHFGDGTRLSIL.

V and J are TRBV15 and TRBJ1-5, with 10 bases lining up with TRBD1. V shed 1 base and J 4 bases; nucleotides not matched to a gene: 7. Germline CDR1 reads LNHNV; CDR2 reads YYDKDF (reference sequence). The CDR3 runs 17 residues. This CDR3 is CATSRVGTGADNQPQHF. CDR3 coding DNA: TGTGCCACCAGCAGAGTAGGGACAGGGGCAGATAATCAGCCCCAGCATTTT.

The gene calls are TRBV6-5 and TRBJ2-2; D remains unclear. Trimming removed 6 bases from V and 1 base from J, with 12 bases in between. This CDR3 region has 15 residues. The germline CDR1 and CDR2 sequences are MNHEY and SVGAGI. As DNA, the CDR3 is TGTGCCAGCAGCCGTTACACATTGAACACCGGGGAGCTGTTTTTT. Its protein is CASSRYTLNTGELFF.

The V call is TRBV2, the J call TRBJ2-5, with a possible D match to TRBD2 (5 bases). The ends were cut back, 1 base at V and 5 bases at J, with 14 bases in the middle. The CDR3 sequence is 15 residues long. Germline V lookup: CDR1 SNHLY, CDR2 FYNNEI. Here the CDR3 reads CASSEEDFRFETQYF. CDR3 bases: TGTGCCAGCAGTGAAGAGGACTTCCGTTTTGAGACCCAGTACTTC.

The chain combines TRBV5-8 with TRBJ2-1; D not resolved. V lost 2 bases, J lost 4 bases, and 7 bases lay in between. The CDR3 is made up of 13 amino acids. CDR1 SGHTS and CDR2 YDEGEE come from the germline V gene. CDR3 amino acids: CASSFLRYNEQFF. The CDR3 DNA reads TGTGCCAGCAGCTTTTTGCGGTACAATGAGCAGTTCTTC.

This chain uses TRBV19 with TRBJ1-4; TRBD1 might be the D (5 bases). Germline loops: CDR1 LNHDA, CDR2 SQIVND (reference sequence). Trimming left V 5 bases short and J 0 bases short, with 22 bases between. The length of the CDR3 is 19 residues. Written as DNA, the CDR3 is TGTGCCAGTAGTCCCCGTGGCGCAGGGAGGGTATCAACTAATGAAAAACTGTTTTTT. Translation gives CASSPRGAGRVSTNEKLFF.

V gene TRBV5-4 combines with J gene TRBJ1-1, with D perhaps matching TRBD1 (6 bases). This CDR3 spans 15 amino acids. Germline values: CDR1 SGHNT, CDR2 YYREEE (reference sequence). V was clipped by 1 base and J by 5 bases, with 15 bases between them. The CDR3 sequence: CASSLTQGRRTEAFF. For the CDR3, the DNA is TGTGCCAGCAGCTTGACACAGGGTAGGAGGACTGAAGCTTTCTTT.

The rearrangement links TRBV7-2 to TRBJ2-7; D unclear. The CDR3 consists of 11 residues. Trimming removed 4 bases from V and 2 bases from J, with 3 bases in between. Germline-derived CDR1 and CDR2 are SGHTA and FQGNSA. The CDR3 protein is CASSSTYEQYF. The CDR3 nucleotides read TGTGCCAGCAGCTCAACCTACGAGCAGTACTTC.

The chain employs TRBV10-3 and TRBJ1-5, with TRBD1 identical over 8 bases. Looked up from germline, CDR1 is ENHRY and CDR2 is SYGVKD. The CDR3 runs 16 residues. The V and J ends lost 6 bases and 0 bases, in that order; junction bases with no gene match: 7. CDR3 protein: CAISGTGTGSNQPQHF. The DNA of the CDR3 is TGTGCCATCAGCGGGACAGGCACGGGTAGCAATCAGCCCCAGCATTTT.

V and J are TRBV19 and TRBJ1-5, with a weak D call TRBD1 (6 bases). This CDR3 has 15 residues. Germline V CDR1 and CDR2: LNHDA, SQIVND (reference sequence). Trimming shortened V by 6 bases and J by 2 bases, and 14 bases separated the two germline ends. CDR3 loop: CASRPYDRRNQPQHF. CDR3 in DNA: TGTGCCAGTAGGCCATACGACAGGCGCAATCAGCCCCAGCATTTT.

The CDR3: CASSLDRSNSPLHF. The CDR3 DNA follows: TGTGCCAGCAGCTTAGACAGGTCTAATTCACCCCTCCACTTT. The rearrangement links TRBV7-5 to TRBJ1-6; the D call TRBD1 from the table was never checked on the DNA. TRBV7-5 is a known pseudogene. This CDR3 has 14 amino acids.

The chain combines TRBV27 with TRBJ2-5; 11 nucleotides agree with TRBD2. CDR1 is MNHEY, CDR2 SMNVEV, per germline (reference sequence). J gave up 2 bases and V 3 bases, and 8 bases lay outside the gene matches. There are 17 residues in the CDR3. In nucleotides, the CDR3 is TGTGCCAGCAGTTTGATATCGGGACTAGCGGCACAAGAGACCCAGTACTTC. Its protein is CASSLISGLAAQETQYF.

This chain joins TRBV19 and TRBJ1-5, with 7 nucleotides matching TRBD1. Germline V gene lookup returns CDR1 LNHDA and CDR2 SQIVND (reference sequence). CDR3 length: 17 residues. V dropped 1 base and J dropped 4; count of bases not matched to a gene: 10. CDR3 sequence reads: CASSIAGTVIWNQPQHF. For the CDR3, the DNA is TGTGCCAGTAGTATAGCTGGGACAGTAATCTGGAATCAGCCCCAGCATTTT.

This chain connects TRBV6-5 to TRBJ2-5, with 9 bases matching TRBD2. Germline V lookup: CDR1 MNHEY, CDR2 SVGAGI. The CDR3 consists of 13 residues. The ends lost 8 bases at V and 2 bases at J; junction bases unmatched: 3. CDR3 nucleotide sequence: TGTGCCAGCTGGCTAGCGGGACAAGAGACCCAGTACTTC. Amino acids: CASWLAGQETQYF.

The rearrangement joins TRBV6-1 to TRBJ1-1; 9 bases align to TRBD1. V trimming: 7 bases; J trimming: 4 bases; junction bases outside the gene matches: 10. Germline V CDR1 and CDR2: MNHNS, SASEGT. This CDR3 is built from 15 residues. The CDR3: CASTLQGAETTEAFF. In DNA, the CDR3 is TGTGCCAGCACCCTACAGGGGGCTGAGACCACTGAAGCTTTCTTT.

The sample holds a few counts of this clone. This chain connects TRBV7-2 to TRBJ1-6, with D maybe TRBD1 (6 bases). The germline gives CDR1 SGHTA, CDR2 FQGNSA. Trimming stripped 3 bases from V and 7 bases from J, with 13 bases between. This CDR3 region has 15 residues. The DNA of the CDR3 is TGTGCCAGCAGCTTGGACGGGAGGGGGAATTCACCCCTCCACTTT. It is translated as CASSLDGRGNSPLHF.

The rearrangement uses TRBV5-1 and TRBJ1-2; D may be TRBD1 (5 bases). Deletions cut 4 bases from V and 1 base from J, with 5 bases between. Germline lookup yields CDR1 SGHRS and CDR2 YFSETQ. CDR3 length: 12 residues. The CDR3 sequence: CASSDSNYGYTF. CDR3 coding DNA: TGCGCCAGCAGCGACAGTAACTATGGCTACACCTTC.

With respect to this clone: At the DNA level, this CDR3 is encoded by other sequences in the same sample as well. CDR3 protein: CASSQDRGGASYEQYF. CDR3 coding DNA: TGCGCCAGCAGCCAAGATAGAGGGGGCGCTTCCTACGAGCAGTACTTC. V and J are TRBV4-3 and TRBJ2-7, with 7 bases lining up with TRBD1. Germline values: CDR1 LGHNA, CDR2 YSLEER. With 0 bases clipped from V and 1 base from J, the junction kept 6 bases outside the gene matches. The CDR3 has 16 residues.

In this sample, this clone turned up once. V usage is TRBV10-3 and J usage is TRBJ2-1; weak D call: TRBD2 (6 bases). Between the trimmed V and J ends, which lost 3 bases and 7 bases, there was a span of 16 bases. CDR3 length equals 15 residues. Germline-derived CDR1 and CDR2 are ENHRY and SYGVKD. The CDR3 sequence is CAISDDGGGRNEQFF. CDR3 DNA: TGTGCCATCAGTGACGACGGGGGAGGAAGGAATGAGCAGTTCTTC.

V usage is TRBV7-2 and J usage is TRBJ1-2; D might be TRBD1 (6 bases). Trimming cost V 0 bases and J 7 bases, with 18 bases left between them. The CDR3 covers 16 residues. Germline V gives CDR1 SGHTA, CDR2 FQGNSA. The CDR3 DNA reads TGTGCCAGCAGCTTAGCTGGGGGCGCGTACCTTACTGGCTACACCTTC. This sequence encodes CASSLAGGAYLTGYTF. The entire variable domain, with the rest obtained from reference TRBV7-2 and TRBJ1-2, is as follows: GAGVSQSPSNKVTEKGKDVELRCDPISGHTALYWYRQSLGQGLEFLIYFQGNSAPDKSGLPSDRFSAERTGGSVSTLTIQRTQQEDSAVYLCASSLAGGAYLTGYTFGSGTRLTVV.

This rearrangement joins TRBV6-5 to TRBJ1-1; no clear D. The ends were cut back, 6 bases at V and 4 bases at J, with 15 bases in the middle. Per the germline V gene, CDR1 is MNHEY and CDR2 is SVGAGI. CDR3 size: 14 residues. The CDR3: CASSPTPGGTEAFF. The CDR3, as DNA: TGTGCCAGCAGCCCGACACCTGGTGGCACTGAAGCTTTCTTT.

This clone showed up just a few times. V and J are TRBV4-2 and TRBJ1-1; the D is unclear. CDR3 length: 14 amino acids. Germline-derived CDR1 and CDR2 are LGHNA and YNFKEQ. The ends were cut back, 2 bases at V and 1 base at J, with 8 bases in the middle. DNA for the CDR3: TGTGCCAGCAGCCAAATGACACCGAACACTGAAGCTTTCTTT. This codes for CASSQMTPNTEAFF.

This rearrangement joins TRBV9 to TRBJ2-6; 13 nucleotides agree with TRBD2. Germline trimming cut 3 bases from V and 1 base from J; bases unmatched to any gene: 4. The CDR3 consists of 18 residues. Germline-derived CDR1 and CDR2 are SGDLS and YYNGEE. CDR3 region: CASSATSGRVSGANVLTF. The CDR3, as DNA: TGTGCCAGCAGCGCCACTAGCGGGAGGGTGTCTGGGGCCAACGTCCTGACTTTC.

The J gene is TRBJ1-4, the V gene TRBV27; 7 bases align to TRBD1. The trim removed 0 bases at V and 4 bases at J, leaving 5 bases unmatched. Germline-derived CDR1 and CDR2 are MNHEY and SMNVEV (reference sequence). CDR3 length: 16 amino acids. The CDR3 nucleotides are TGTGCCAGCAGTTTATCCCTGGGACAGATTAATGAAAAACTGTTTTTT. Protein sequence: CASSLSLGQINEKLFF. The full variable domain, rest sourced from reference TRBV27 and TRBJ1-4, is EAQVTQNPRYLITVTGKKLTVTCSQNMNHEYMSWYRQDPGLGLRQIYYSMNVEVTDKGDVPEGYKVSRKEKRNFPLILESPSPNQTSLYFCASSLSLGQINEKLFFGSGTQLSVL.

This clone came up once. This rearrangement joins TRBV5-1 to TRBJ1-1; D may be TRBD1 (6 bases). The CDR3 totals 13 residues. V shed 4 bases and J shed 1 base, with 8 bases lying between them. Germline CDR1 SGHRS, CDR2 YFSETQ. The CDR3 loop is CASSVGANTEAFF. DNA of the CDR3: TGCGCCAGCAGCGTGGGGGCGAACACTGAAGCTTTCTTT.